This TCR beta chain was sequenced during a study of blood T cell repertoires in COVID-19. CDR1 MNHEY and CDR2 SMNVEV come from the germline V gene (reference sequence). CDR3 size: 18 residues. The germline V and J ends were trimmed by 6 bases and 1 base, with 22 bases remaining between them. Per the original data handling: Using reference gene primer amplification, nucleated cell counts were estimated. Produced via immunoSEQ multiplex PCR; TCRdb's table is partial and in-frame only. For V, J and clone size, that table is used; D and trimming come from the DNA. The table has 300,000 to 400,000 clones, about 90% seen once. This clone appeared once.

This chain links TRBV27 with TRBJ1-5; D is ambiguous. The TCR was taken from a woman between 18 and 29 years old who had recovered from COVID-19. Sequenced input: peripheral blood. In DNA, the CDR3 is TGTGCCAGCAGCAGTACATCGACGGGTTTTGGGAGCAATCAGCCCCAGCATTTT. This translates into CASSSTSTGFGSNQPQHF.